These T cell receptor beta chains were read from a single sample in a study of T cell responses to AZD1222 COVID-19 vaccine. Profiling relied on immunoSEQ multiplex PCR, and the TCRdb table lists in-frame clones only, not all of them. Counted here are 150,000 to 200,000 clones, just over 90% occurring once; the ten biggest clones make up about 3.5%. This specimen consisted of peripheral blood, obtained 28 days after the second dose of the MenACWY control vaccine. The receptors derive from an adult who received the MenACWY meningococcal vaccine as a control. Each CDR3 is given with its conserved first and last residue. A D gene is named only where the DNA matches it firmly. The size entry is marked missing in some rows and otherwise reads once, few, many or a size class.

D gene	J gene	CDR3 length	V gene	clone size	CDR3 DNA	CDR3 protein
TRBD2	TRBJ2-1	17	TRBV11-2	NA	TGTGCCAGCAGCTTAGATGCGGCAGCGGGAGGGGTGAATGAGCAGTTCTTC	CASSLDAAAGGVNEQFF
NA	TRBJ1-1	14	TRBV4-1	once	TGCGCCAGCAGCCAAGATTGGGATGGGACTGAAGCTTTCTTT	CASSQDWDGTEAFF
TRBD2	TRBJ2-1	15	TRBV7-3	once	TGTGCCAGCAGCTTAGGGACTAGCTACTACAATGAGCAGTTCTTC	CASSLGTSYYNEQFF
TRBD1	TRBJ1-1	11	TRBV18	once	TGTGCCAGCTCTGGACAGGATAAAGCTTTCTTT	CASSGQDKAFF
TRBD2	TRBJ2-7	15	TRBV7-9	NA	TGTGCCAGCAGACTAGCGGGAGGGAGCTCCTACGAGCAGTACTTC	CASRLAGGSSYEQYF
NA	TRBJ2-7	13	TRBV6-5	NA	TGTGCCAGCGCGACAGCTGACCCCTACGAGCAGTACTTC	CASATADPYEQYF
NA	TRBJ1-1	14	TRBV9	NA	TGTGCCAGCAGCGAAGGCCCCAGCGAGACTGAAGCTTTCTTT	CASSEGPSETEAFF
NA	TRBJ1-5	13	TRBV20-1	NA	TGCAGTGCGAGTATGGACAGTAATCAGCCCCAGCATTTT	CSASMDSNQPQHF
NA	TRBJ1-1	15	TRBV19	NA	TGTGCCAGTAGTCAACCGGGCCCCATGAACACTGAAGCTTTCTTT	CASSQPGPMNTEAFF
TRBD1	TRBJ2-3	15	TRBV28	NA	TGTGCCAGCGCTGGGGGGGGACAGGGTTCAGATACGCAGTATTTT	CASAGGGQGSDTQYF
NA	TRBJ1-5	13	TRBV30	NA	TGTGCCTGGAGTATCAATAGCAATCAGCCCCAGCATTTT	CAWSINSNQPQHF
NA	TRBJ2-7	13	TRBV5-6	NA	TGTGCCAGCAGCTTCGGCAGGACATACGAGCAGTACTTC	CASSFGRTYEQYF
NA	TRBJ1-2	13	TRBV28	NA	TGTGCCAGCAGTTTTACGAGAGGCCGGGGCTACACCTTC	CASSFTRGRGYTF
NA	TRBJ1-1	13	TRBV20-1	NA	TGCAGTGCTGGTGCCGGTGAGAACACTGAAGCTTTCTTT	CSAGAGENTEAFF
NA	TRBJ2-7	13	TRBV19	NA	TGTGCCAGTAGTATTGGGAGGAGCTACGAGCAGTACTTC	CASSIGRSYEQYF
NA	TRBJ1-1	17	TRBV9	NA	TGTGCCAGCAGCGTAGGAGGCAGGGCAAGGAAGAACACTGAAGCTTTCTTT	CASSVGGRARKNTEAFF
NA	TRBJ1-3	14	TRBV7-9	NA	TGTGCCAGCAGCTCTACAGGCTCTGGAAACACCATATATTTT	CASSSTGSGNTIYF
TRBD1	TRBJ1-3	18	TRBV19	NA	TGTGCCAGTAGCGACAGGGGCGTCGGACCCAGCTCTGGAAACACCATATATTTT	CASSDRGVGPSSGNTIYF
TRBD1	TRBJ2-3	14	TRBV28	NA	TGTGCCAGCATGGGACAGGGGAGCACAGATACGCAGTATTTT	CASMGQGSTDTQYF
TRBD1	TRBJ2-1	15	TRBV12-5	once	TGTGCTAGTGGTCCGGAGGACAGGGGTAAGAATGAGCAGTTCTTC	CASGPEDRGKNEQFF
NA	TRBJ2-7	14	TRBV2	NA	TGTGCCAGCAGTGAAGAATTTGGGAGCCCCGAGCAGTACTTC	CASSEEFGSPEQYF
NA	TRBJ2-7	15	TRBV11-2	NA	TGTGCCAGCAGCTTAGTAGGTGGAGGGTCGAACGAGCAGTACTTC	CASSLVGGGSNEQYF